A single sample is the source of the 24 T cell receptor beta chains below, sequenced in a study of graft-versus-host responses after intestinal transplantation. Their antigens remain unidentified. The data were produced by immunoSEQ multiplex PCR, yet TCRdb's version contains in-frame clones alone and is incomplete. This sample has 90,000 to 95,000 clones; just over 90% occur once, and the top ten carry approximately 6%. The sample consisted of unstimulated CD8+ T cells sorted from spleen or lymph node cells, taken before intestinal transplant. All receptors derive from a human donor who received an intestinal transplant.

This clone was seen only once. J is TRBJ2-1 and V is TRBV6-6, with a tentative D call TRBD2 (6 bases). The CDR3 has 14 amino acids. Trimming cost V 7 bases and J 5 bases, with 15 bases left between them. Germline lookup yields CDR1 MNHNY and CDR2 SVGAGI (reference sequence). As DNA, the CDR3 is TGTGCCAGCACCCCCGGGACTGGAAACAATGAGCAGTTCTTC. It is translated as CASTPGTGNNEQFF.

The V gene is TRBV4-1, the J gene TRBJ2-5, with a possible D match to TRBD2 (5 bases). Looked up from germline, CDR1 is MGHRA and CDR2 is YSYEKL. The CDR3 runs 14 residues. V lost 1 base to trimming and J lost 4 bases, with 10 bases between them. CDR3 in amino acids: CASSQVSGGETQYF. The CDR3 DNA sequence: TGCGCCAGCAGCCAAGTTTCAGGAGGAGAGACCCAGTACTTC.

V is TRBV5-1 and J is TRBJ2-1; D remains unclear. The CDR3 loop spans 11 amino acids. The ends were cut back, 4 bases at V and 4 bases at J, with 3 bases in the middle. Germline CDR1 and CDR2: SGHRS and YFSETQ. CDR3 region: CASSAYNEQFF. The CDR3 DNA is TGCGCCAGCAGCGCTTACAATGAGCAGTTCTTC.

This clone was counted once. The rearrangement links TRBV10-3 to TRBJ1-5; 8 nucleotides match TRBD1. Trimming cost V 0 bases and J 0 bases; bases outside gene matches: 16. Germline CDR1 ENHRY, CDR2 SYGVKD. The CDR3 has 21 residues. The CDR3 protein is CAISESILGQGISDSNQPQHF. The CDR3 DNA reads as TGTGCCATCAGTGAGTCGATCCTCGGACAGGGAATATCGGATAGCAATCAGCCCCAGCATTTT.

V usage is TRBV5-1 and J usage is TRBJ2-7, with TRBD2 identical over 11 bases. Germline V lookup: CDR1 SGHRS, CDR2 YFSETQ. The CDR3 loop spans 14 amino acids. The J segment lost 6 bases and the V segment lost 5 bases, leaving 7 bases of the junction unmatched. The CDR3 is CASRLVLAGVEQYF. In DNA, the CDR3 is TGCGCCAGCAGATTAGTACTAGCGGGAGTCGAGCAGTACTTC.

The chain links TRBV5-4 to TRBJ2-3; 9 nucleotides match TRBD1. CDR3 length equals 19 residues. Germline CDR1 reads SGHNT; CDR2 reads YYREEE (reference sequence). V trimming: 6 bases; J trimming: 1 base; junction bases outside the gene matches: 18. The CDR3, as DNA: TGTGCCAGCACCCAGGACAGGGGTGGCGGTGTGCCGTGCACAGATACGCAGTATTTT. This codes for CASTQDRGGGVPCTDTQYF.

This chain connects TRBV7-9 to TRBJ2-7; D ambiguous. The CDR3 is 17 amino acids. CDR1 is SEHNR and CDR2 is FQNEAQ in the germline V gene (reference sequence). The germline V and J ends were trimmed by 4 bases and 2 bases, with 21 bases remaining between them. As DNA, the CDR3 is TGTGCCAGCAGCTCACCCGAACGTTTCCCTACCCCCTACGAGCAGTACTTC. Its protein is CASSSPERFPTPYEQYF.

Here the CDR3 reads CASSLEAGESNQPQHF. The CDR3 DNA follows: TGTGCCAGCAGCTTAGAAGCAGGGGAAAGCAATCAGCCCCAGCATTTT. The chain combines TRBV7-2 with TRBJ1-5; maybe TRBD1 (6 bases). From germline, CDR1 is SGHTA and CDR2 FQGNSA. V shed 1 base and J shed 1 base, with 11 bases lying between them. The CDR3 is 16 amino acids.

This sequence joins TRBV28 and TRBJ2-5; TRBD1 or TRBD2 may be the D gene (5 bases each). Germline CDR1 is MDHEN and CDR2 is SYDVKM. The CDR3 runs to 14 residues. V lost 6 bases and J lost 3, with 14 bases in between. CDR3 loop: CASSNELGEETQYF. DNA for the CDR3: TGTGCCAGCAGCAACGAATTGGGGGAAGAGACCCAGTACTTC.

The CDR3 spells CASSRVGETSTDTQYF. The DNA for the CDR3 is TGCGCCAGCAGCCGAGTGGGGGAGACTAGCACAGATACGCAGTATTTT. The chain employs TRBV5-1 and TRBJ2-3; D may be TRBD1 or TRBD2 (5 bases each). CDR3 length equals 16 residues. Per germline, CDR1 SGHRS and CDR2 YFSETQ. Trimming took off 4 bases at V and 0 bases at J, with 15 bases between the two ends.

The rearrangement joins TRBV7-6 to TRBJ2-1; D is possibly TRBD1 or TRBD2 (5 bases each). This CDR3 is 16 amino acids long. CDR1 and CDR2 from the germline V gene are SGHVS and FNYEAQ. Between the trimmed V and J ends, which lost 4 bases and 4 bases, there was a span of 17 bases. The CDR3 DNA reads as TGTGCCAGCAGCTATACCTCGGGGCTCGGGTACAATGAGCAGTTCTTC. Residues: CASSYTSGLGYNEQFF.

The rearrangement uses TRBV9 and TRBJ1-3; 11 nucleotides align to TRBD1. Germline loops: CDR1 SGDLS, CDR2 YYNGEE. This CDR3 spans 14 amino acids. Trimming at V came to 0 bases and at J to 8 bases, leaving 1 base not matched to a gene. The DNA for the CDR3 is TGTGCCAGCAGCGTAGGGGGACAGGGGGACACCATATATTTT. Its translation: CASSVGGQGDTIYF.

This clone was seen only a few times. The chain couples TRBV5-1 to TRBJ2-5, with D perhaps assigned TRBD1 or TRBD2 (6 bases each). V gave up 0 bases and J gave up 1 base, with 7 bases separating them. Per germline, CDR1 SGHRS and CDR2 YFSETQ. This CDR3 contains 14 residues. This CDR3 reads CASSLGGAQETQYF. DNA for the CDR3: TGCGCCAGCAGCTTGGGGGGGGCCCAAGAGACCCAGTACTTC.

V and J are TRBV2 and TRBJ2-3, with D perhaps TRBD1 or TRBD2 (6 bases each). Trimming took 3 bases from V and 2 from J, leaving 12 bases between them. The CDR3 totals 15 residues. Germline lookup yields CDR1 SNHLY and CDR2 FYNNEI. This chain's CDR3 is CASSEGGSSTDTQYF. CDR3 in DNA: TGTGCCAGCAGTGAGGGGGGCTCGTCCACAGATACGCAGTATTTT.

The chain links TRBV18 to TRBJ2-1; D is ambiguous. Trimming removed 3 bases at V and 8 bases at J, with 17 bases between. The CDR3 is 15 amino acids. CDR1 and CDR2 from the germline V gene are KGHSH and LQKENI. CDR3 bases: TGTGCCAGCTCACCGACACGACTGGAAATGGATGAGCAGTTCTTC. Its protein is CASSPTRLEMDEQFF.

The rearrangement uses TRBV29-1 and TRBJ2-4, with a weak D call TRBD1 (5 bases). Germline-derived CDR1 and CDR2 are SQVTM and ANQGSEA. V was pared by 4 bases and J by 7 bases, with 8 bases between. CDR3 length: 11 amino acids. The CDR3 is CSVASGNIQYF. DNA of the CDR3: TGCAGCGTTGCGTCAGGGAACATTCAGTACTTC.

The chain has TRBV6-5 and TRBJ1-6; no definite D call. Trimming shortened V by 6 bases and J by 0 bases, and 3 bases separated the two germline ends. The CDR3 totals 13 residues. Germline loops: CDR1 MNHEY, CDR2 SVGAGI. The CDR3 loop is CASRSSYNSPLHF. DNA for the CDR3: TGTGCCAGCAGAAGCTCCTATAATTCACCCCTCCACTTT.

This chain joins TRBV7-9 and TRBJ1-1; 7 nucleotides line up with TRBD1. The germline V gene encodes CDR1 SEHNR and CDR2 FQNEAQ (reference sequence). The CDR3 length is 13 residues. V shed 5 bases and J 3 bases; nucleotides not matched to a gene: 3. DNA for the CDR3: TGTGCCAGCAGCCCAACAGGGGACACTGAAGCTTTCTTT. Protein: CASSPTGDTEAFF.

The chain is built from TRBV13 and TRBJ1-1; D is unresolved. With 3 bases removed from V and 0 bases from J, the gap between germline ends came to 5 bases. CDR1 and CDR2 (germline): PRHDT, FYEKMQ (reference sequence). This CDR3 region has 13 residues. The CDR3, as DNA: TGTGCCAGCAGCTTCTGGATGAACACTGAAGCTTTCTTT. Translated, it gives CASSFWMNTEAFF.

The CDR3 loop is CASSQAEGGHEQYF. The CDR3 DNA reads TGCGCCAGCAGCCAAGCGGAGGGGGGTCACGAGCAGTACTTC. The rearrangement uses TRBV4-1 and TRBJ2-7; the D gene could be TRBD1 or TRBD2 (6 bases each). V was pared by 1 base and J by 5 bases, with 12 bases between. CDR3 length: 14 amino acids. The germline CDR1 and CDR2 sequences are MGHRA and YSYEKL.

The gene calls are TRBV7-6 and TRBJ2-1, with TRBD1 identical over 10 bases. The trim removed 0 bases at V and 2 bases at J, leaving 7 bases unmatched. Germline V lookup: CDR1 SGHVS, CDR2 FNYEAQ. The CDR3 runs to 18 residues. The CDR3 bases are TGTGCCAGCAGCTTAGCCACCCCAGGACAGGGGGCCTACAATGAGCAGTTCTTC. Its translation: CASSLATPGQGAYNEQFF.

This chain uses TRBV7-3 with TRBJ2-2; 8 bases map to TRBD2. V trimming: 0 bases; J trimming: 5 bases; junction bases outside the gene matches: 8. The V gene's germline CDR1 is SGHTA and CDR2 FQGTGA. The CDR3 has 17 residues. The CDR3 loop reads CASSLTFSGSETGELFF. DNA of the CDR3: TGTGCCAGCAGCTTAACGTTCAGCGGGAGTGAAACCGGGGAGCTGTTTTTT.

This rearrangement joins TRBV6-4 to TRBJ2-7; D ambiguous. This CDR3 is 14 amino acids long. Trimming stripped 5 bases from V and 2 bases from J, with 13 bases between. CDR1 and CDR2 from the germline V gene are MRHNA and SNTAGT. Written as DNA, the CDR3 is TGTGCCAGCAGTCCAGACTGGACGGCCTACGAGCAGTACTTC. This gives the protein CASSPDWTAYEQYF.

V usage is TRBV9 and J usage is TRBJ2-3, with 11 bases matching TRBD2. Germline CDR1 is SGDLS and CDR2 is YYNGEE. V dropped 2 bases and J dropped 2; count of bases not matched to a gene: 4. The CDR3 totals 16 residues. The CDR3 DNA follows: TGTGCCAGCAGCGTCCGACTAGCGGGACCCACAGATACGCAGTATTTT. Encoded protein: CASSVRLAGPTDTQYF.